The rows below give T cell receptor beta chains drawn from one sample of a study of T cells in Graves' hyperthyroidism and ophthalmopathy. One entry per CDR3 protein, called by TCRdb with MiXCR from the multiplex PCR reads. Of about 360,000 distinct CDR3 sequences listed, approximately 14% are singletons. The sequencing sample was made of blood. The receptor set was obtained from a woman younger than 30 with Graves' hyperthyroidism that later progressed to Graves' ophthalmopathy. Both conserved end residues are part of each CDR3. The D gene is left open where the match is weak. Some rows have no size entry. The others give once, few or many, or a class for an expanded clone.

V gene	J gene	clone size	D gene	CDR3 DNA	CDR3 protein
TRBV20-1	TRBJ2-1	few	NA	TGCAGTGCTAGAGCCCTCCCCCAGACGGCGTTCAATGAGCAGTTCTTC	CSARALPQTAFNEQFF
TRBV2	TRBJ1-5	many	NA	TGTGCCAGCAGTGAAGTGACACATTTGAATCAGCCCCAGCATTTT	CASSEVTHLNQPQHF
TRBV19	TRBJ2-3	NA	TRBD1	TGTGCCAGTAGTCAAGACAGGGGCCCCTCTCTAGATACGCAGTATTTT	CASSQDRGPSLDTQYF
TRBV6-1	TRBJ2-7	few	NA	TGTGCCAGCTTAAGGGGGATGGACGAGCAGTACTTC	CASLRGMDEQYF
TRBV12-5	TRBJ2-3	many	TRBD2	TGTGCTAGTGGTTTTGGGGGAACTAGCGGGAGCACAGATACGCAGTATTTT	CASGFGGTSGSTDTQYF
TRBV2	TRBJ2-3	many	TRBD1	TGTGCCAGCAGTGATTTGGGACAGGGGTTCACAGATACGCAGTATTTT	CASSDLGQGFTDTQYF
TRBV6-1	TRBJ2-5	many	TRBD2	TGTGCCAGCAGGCTTCGACTAGCGGGAGTGGGGGAGACCCAGTACTTC	CASRLRLAGVGETQYF
TRBV28	TRBJ2-7	many	TRBD2	TGTGCCAGCAGTTTATCGTGGGAGGGATACGAGCAGTACTTC	CASSLSWEGYEQYF
TRBV6-1	TRBJ1-2	NA	TRBD1	TGTGCCAGCAGTGAATTTGGGACAGGGGTCTATGGCTACACCTTC	CASSEFGTGVYGYTF
TRBV20-1	TRBJ2-4	few	NA	TGCAGTGCTAGAGATCACGGGAAAGCCAAAAACATTCAGTACTTC	CSARDHGKAKNIQYF
TRBV10-3	TRBJ1-1	many	TRBD1	TGTGCCATCAAAGTGGGTAGCCAGGGGGCAGTGAACACTGAAGCTTTCTTT	CAIKVGSQGAVNTEAFF
TRBV5-6	TRBJ2-2	few	TRBD2	TGTGCCAGCAGCCTTATGACTAGCGGGACCTCCGGGGAGCTGTTTTTT	CASSLMTSGTSGELFF
TRBV6-2/TRBV6-3	TRBJ2-7	many	NA	TGTGCCAGCAGTTACTCTACCAGGGCGCCCTACGAGCAGTACTTC	CASSYSTRAPYEQYF
TRBV28	TRBJ2-5	many	TRBD1	TGTGCCAGCAGTCTAACAGGGGGCGCGGTTTCCCAGTACTTC	CASSLTGGAVSQYF
TRBV4-1	TRBJ2-1	many	NA	TGCGCCAGCAGCCAAGGAAACGGCGAGCAGTTCTTC	CASSQGNGEQFF
TRBV28	TRBJ1-1	many	TRBD1	TGTGCCACCCACCCTCCCCCCGGGACAGAGAAAGCTTTCTTT	CATHPPPGTEKAFF
TRBV7-2	TRBJ2-1	NA	TRBD2	TGTGCCAGCAGCTCTCTCCTACTAGCGGTCTCCTACAATGAGCAGTTCTTC	CASSSLLLAVSYNEQFF
TRBV9	TRBJ1-1	few	NA	TGTGCCAGCAGCCCCTCAGTAGGCTTGATGATGAACACTGAAGCTTTCTTT	CASSPSVGLMMNTEAFF
TRBV20-1	TRBJ1-6	NA	NA	TGCAGTGCTGGGCGGACGTCAAATTCACCCCTCCACTTT	CSAGRTSNSPLHF
TRBV19	TRBJ2-3	NA	NA	TGTGCCAGTAGGAGCAGGGGAACAGATACGCAGTATTTT	CASRSRGTDTQYF
TRBV28	TRBJ2-7	many	TRBD1	TGTGCCAGCAGTTCGGGACAGGGGGTCCTGGGGCAGTACTTC	CASSSGQGVLGQYF
TRBV28	TRBJ2-7	many	NA	TGTGCCAGCAGTCAGTACTACGAGCAGTACTTC	CASSQYYEQYF
TRBV7-8	TRBJ1-2	many	NA	TGTGCCAGCAGCTTCGTAGGGGGAGAAGAAAATGGCTACACCTTC	CASSFVGGEENGYTF
TRBV4-2	TRBJ2-6	NA	NA	TGTGCCAGCAGCCAAGAAGACAGCTCTGGGGCCAACGTCCTGACTTTC	CASSQEDSSGANVLTF
TRBV7-2	TRBJ2-7	many	NA	TGTGCCAGCAGCTTAGACCCCTACGAGCAGTACTTC	CASSLDPYEQYF
TRBV4-3	TRBJ2-1	NA	TRBD2	TGCGCCAGCAGCCACGGCGGGAGCGGCAATGAGCAGTTCTTC	CASSHGGSGNEQFF
TRBV28	TRBJ1-2	many	NA	TGTGCCAGCGCAGGGTCAAGCTATGGCTACACCTTC	CASAGSSYGYTF
TRBV7-9	TRBJ2-2	NA	NA	TGCGCCAGCAGCCAACACCTAATCAGCAGGAACACCGGGGAGCTGTTTTTT	CASSQHLISRNTGELFF